This T cell receptor (beta chain) was sequenced in a study of blood T cell repertoires in COVID-19. Original handling: Estimates of nucleated cell counts were drawn from the amplification of reference gene primers. Profiling relied on immunoSEQ multiplex PCR, and the TCRdb table lists in-frame clones only, not all of them. V and J calls and clone size are as listed in that table; D and trimming were resolved from the DNA. In the table there are 250,000 to 350,000 clones, approximately 90% of which are singletons. This clone has a count of ten or more. Donors in Cohort 3 who had recovered were those with two negative PCRs, healthcare professional clearance, or resolution of their symptoms. V lost 6 bases to trimming and J lost 11 bases; unmatched junction nucleotides: 11. The CDR3 has 13 residues. Germline V gene sequence: CDR1 LNHNV, CDR2 YYDKDF (reference sequence).

The sequencing sample was made of PBMCs or T cells enriched from blood (not recorded which). This clonotype originated in a woman aged 18-30 years who had recovered from COVID-19. This chain connects TRBV15 to TRBJ1-1, with 8 bases that match TRBD1. The CDR3 loop is CATSKGDRGGAFF. In nucleotides, the CDR3 is TGTGCCACCAGTAAAGGCGACAGGGGTGGCGCTTTCTTT. Filled out from reference TRBV15 and TRBJ1-1, the complete variable domain reads DAMVIQNPRYQVTQFGKPVTLSCSQTLNHNVMYWYQQKSSQAPKLLFHYYDKDFNNEADTPDNFQSRRPNTSFCFLDIRSPGLGDTAMYLCATSKGDRGGAFFGQGTRLTVV.